The clone carrying this T cell receptor beta chain was counted once. These data are taken from a study of shared clonotypes between healthy human individuals. CDR3 length equals 15 residues. Germline CDR1 MNHNS, CDR2 SASEGT. Trimming took 6 bases from V and 4 from J; bases not matched to a gene: 11. Sequencing was performed with immunoSEQ multiplex PCR; in TCRdb, only in-frame clones are kept and a portion is missing. Of 2 million to 2.5 million clones listed, 93% are singletons. The sample was naive CD4+ T cells from PBMCs. Subset indicated: CD45RA+ positively selected. The chain recombines TRBV6-1 with TRBJ1-2, with 7 nucleotides matching TRBD1. The clonotype comes from a man aged 18 to 30 in good health. Some clones in this sample may be carry-over from other donors' samples. CDR3: CASREDRHVAYGYTF. CDR3 coding DNA: TGTGCCAGCAGAGAGGACAGGCACGTTGCCTATGGCTACACCTTC.